The 5 T cell receptor beta chains below come from one sample, sequenced in a study of T cell responses to AZD1222 COVID-19 vaccine. Sequencing was performed with immunoSEQ multiplex PCR; in TCRdb, only in-frame clones are kept and a portion is missing. Of tens of thousands of clones listed, 80% to 90% are singletons. Material: peripheral blood, obtained on day 0 of AZD1222 vaccination. The receptor set was obtained from an adult in good health.

This clone was seen a handful of times. The gene calls are TRBV2 and TRBJ1-6; 7 nucleotides line up with TRBD1. The V gene end was trimmed by 7 bases and the J gene end by 4 bases; junction bases not matched to a gene: 7. The germline CDR1 and CDR2 sequences are SNHLY and FYNNEI. The CDR3 spans 15 residues. CDR3 loop: CASIRGQDYNSPLHF. As DNA, the CDR3 is TGTGCCAGCATCCGAGGACAGGATTATAATTCACCCCTCCACTTT.

The chain links TRBV14 to TRBJ1-1; D is perhaps TRBD1 (5 bases). The CDR3 consists of 15 residues. CDR1 and CDR2 from the germline V gene are SGHDN and FVKESK. The V end lost 4 bases, the J end lost 6 bases, and 18 bases lay between the germline ends. CDR3 residues: CASSPRVGGRSEAFF. The CDR3, as DNA: TGTGCCAGCAGCCCGCGGGTGGGGGGGAGATCTGAAGCTTTCTTT.

This sequence joins TRBV19 and TRBJ2-5; 10 bases align to TRBD2. Germline assignment: CDR1 LNHDA and CDR2 SQIVND (reference sequence). With 6 bases clipped from V and 4 bases from J, the junction kept 2 bases outside the gene matches. The CDR3 is 13 amino acids. The CDR3 loop reads CASRLAGTETQYF. The CDR3 DNA is TGTGCCAGTAGACTAGCGGGGACAGAGACCCAGTACTTC. Full variable domain (outside the CDR3, taken from reference TRBV19 and TRBJ2-5): DGGITQSPKYLFRKEGQNVTLSCEQNLNHDAMYWYRQDPGQGLRLIYYSQIVNDFQKGDIAEGYSVSREKKESFPLTVTSAQKNPTAFYLCASRLAGTETQYFGPGTRLLVL.

The chain has TRBV2 and TRBJ2-2; a possible D gene is TRBD1 (5 bases). Germline CDR1 SNHLY, CDR2 FYNNEI. The V end was cut by 2 bases, the J end by 0 bases, with 10 bases between. This CDR3 has 16 amino acids. CDR3: CASSERAGTNTGELFF. In DNA, the CDR3 is TGTGCCAGCAGTGAAAGGGCAGGGACGAACACCGGGGAGCTGTTTTTT.

This clone has a handful of counts. This chain joins TRBV19 and TRBJ1-4; D is unresolved. CDR1 and CDR2 from the germline V gene are LNHDA and SQIVND (reference sequence). The CDR3 has 13 amino acids. V lost 5 bases to trimming and J lost 7 bases, with 11 bases between them. CDR3 amino acids: CASSPPNGEKLFF. CDR3 nucleotides: TGTGCCAGTAGTCCCCCGAATGGTGAAAAACTGTTTTTT.